This TCR beta chain was found in a study of T-cell reconstitution after alpha-beta-depleted transplantation in children. Broader study findings: The origin of alpha-beta T cells about two months after transplant was reportedly several hundred expanded graft clones. Several patients had high TCRbeta diversity at day 60; it came from surviving recipient T cells and thymic progenitors. T-cell counts and diversity at one year following transplant were attributed mainly to newly produced T cells.

TCRbeta library preparation incorporated unique molecular identifiers. TCRdb reprocessed the PCR reads with MiXCR, giving one entry per CDR3 protein. The table records 220,000 or so distinct CDR3 sequences, 8.2% of them present only once. The table lists this clonotype with many counts. As yet, its antigen is unknown. CDR1 is SGDLS, CDR2 YYNGEE, per germline. The CDR3 contains 15 residues. The germline V and J ends were trimmed by 0 bases and 0 bases, with 8 bases remaining between them. This TCR was recovered from a male patient aged 5 to 17 who had a stem cell transplant for acute lymphoblastic leukemia, so the T cells may come from the graft donor. The specimen comprised PBMCs, mostly from graft donor cells, sampled 180 days after TCRalphabeta/CD19-depleted stem cell transplant. The chain couples TRBV9 to TRBJ2-3; no clear D. CDR3: CASSVDDSSTDTQYF. CDR3 nucleotide sequence: TGTGCCAGCAGCGTAGATGACTCTAGCACAGATACGCAGTATTTT.